The entry that follows covers one TCR beta chain sequence. The target antigen is unknown. The data are from a study of graft-versus-host responses after intestinal transplantation. TCRdb's table, derived via immunoSEQ multiplex PCR, lists solely in-frame clones and lacks some. Of about 37,000 clones detected, roughly 87% appear once; the ten largest clones hold more than 15%. Graft specimens yielded both intraepithelial and lamina propria lymphocytes. Study-wide findings and caveats: Allograft clonal ratios (graft-versus-host to host-versus-graft) were high in patients who had graft-donor T cell macrochimerism.

Germline lookup yields CDR1 SGDLS and CDR2 YYNGEE. The CDR3 is 15 amino acids. V was shortened by 2 bases and J by 2 bases, with 14 bases between the two germline ends. Material: ileum tissue, obtained 200 to 210 days after intestinal transplant. The rearrangement links TRBV9 to TRBJ2-7, with a weak D call TRBD2 (7 bases). This TCR was recovered from a human patient who received an intestinal transplant, so some T cells may come from the graft donor. The CDR3 region has the DNA TGTGCCAGCAGCGTGGCGGGGGCGTTAACCTACGAGCAGTACTTC. Translating gives CASSVAGALTYEQYF. The complete variable domain, with remaining parts taken from reference TRBV9 and TRBJ2-7, reads DSGVTQTPKHLITATGQRVTLRCSPRSGDLSVYWYQQSLDQGLQFLIQYYNGEERAKGNILERFSAQQFPDLHSELNLSSLELGDSALYFCASSVAGALTYEQYFGPGTRLTVT.